This entry concerns a single T cell receptor beta chain. Its specificity is unknown. This sample is part of a study of molecular identifiers for immune sequencing clone quantification. The study, taken as a whole, reports: Detecting spiked Jurkat TCR RNA from one cell among around 930,000 naive cells was reportedly possible. More than 99% of effector molecules, versus under 1% of naive-cell molecules, belonged to clones above 20 RNA copies.

Germline CDR1 is SEHNR and CDR2 is FQNEAQ (reference sequence). V was clipped by 7 bases and J by 4 bases; unmatched bases: 10. The CDR3 consists of 15 residues. From the PCR reads, TCRdb called clonotypes with MiXCR, one entry per CDR3 protein. The table shows about 630,000 distinct CDR3 sequences, with 25% occurring only once. Sequencing libraries of naive CD8 cells derived from approximately 20,000 to 1,000,000 sorted cells with 10%, 30% or 50% RNA. The sequencing input was naive CD8+ T cells from blood, with Jurkat cell RNA spiked in. Subset meaning: FACS-sorted CD8+CD4-CCR7+CD45RA+ naive T cells. The sequence derives from a human donor in good health. Some libraries in this study had Jurkat cell RNA spiked in. The chain recombines TRBV7-9 with TRBJ2-1; 7 bases line up with TRBD2. Written as DNA, the CDR3 is TGTGCCAGCAATAGGTTCACTAGCGAATACAATGAGCAGTTCTTC. Amino acid sequence: CASNRFTSEYNEQFF. Combining the CDR3 with reference TRBV7-9 and TRBJ2-1 gives the whole variable domain DTGVSQNPRHKITKRGQNVTFRCDPISEHNRLYWYRQTLGQGPEFLTYFQNEAQLEKSRLLSDRFSAERPKGSFSTLEIQRTEQGDSAMYLCASNRFTSEYNEQFFGPGTRLTVL.